This T cell receptor beta chain comes out of a study of STAT3 mutations in large granular lymphocyte leukemia. Study-wide results and limits: In T-cell large granular lymphocyte leukemia, about half of patients showed multiple immunodominant subclonotypes.

Some 41,000 productive templates were obtained per sample on average. Sequenced by immunoSEQ multiplex PCR; TCRdb stores in-frame clones only, minus some. The sample lists about 42,000 clones; roughly three quarters were seen once. This clone appeared a few times. Its antigen is as yet unknown. CDR1 and CDR2 (germline): GTSNPN, SVGIG (reference sequence). Trimming pared 0 bases from V and 5 bases from J, leaving 13 bases between. The CDR3 spans 15 residues. This sequence originates from a human donor with T large granular lymphocyte leukemia. Some clones in this sample may be carry-over from other donors' samples. Sequencing was carried out using PBMCs. This chain joins TRBV30 and TRBJ2-2, with D perhaps TRBD1 or TRBD2 (5 bases each). The CDR3: CAWSVVGTVTGELFF. The DNA for the CDR3 is TGTGCCTGGAGTGTAGTAGGGACGGTGACCGGGGAGCTGTTTTTT.